One and the same sample provided the 21 T cell receptor beta chains below, sequenced in a study of blood T cell repertoires in COVID-19. Some clones are missing from TCRdb's copy, which holds only in-frame ones; the method was immunoSEQ multiplex PCR. This table holds 200,000 to 250,000 clones, 70% to 85% found once. Sequencing was performed on PBMCs or T cells enriched from blood (not recorded which). These receptors came from a woman aged 55-70 years who had recovered from COVID-19.

The chain combines TRBV19 with TRBJ1-3; no reliable D call. V was clipped by 3 bases and J by 0 bases, with 12 bases between them. Per the germline V gene, CDR1 is LNHDA and CDR2 is SQIVND (reference sequence). This CDR3 is built from 16 residues. CDR3 residues: CASSISQADSGNTIYF. For the CDR3, the DNA is TGTGCCAGTAGTATTTCCCAGGCCGACTCTGGAAACACCATATATTTT.

V and J are TRBV2 and TRBJ2-1, with 10 nucleotides matching TRBD2. J lost 7 bases, V lost 11 bases, and 14 bases had no gene match. Germline CDR1 reads SNHLY; CDR2 reads FYNNEI. CDR3 length: 15 residues. The CDR3 nucleotides are TGTGCCTCCTCCCCCACTAGCGGGGTGAGGAATGAGCAGTTCTTC. As protein: CASSPTSGVRNEQFF.

The J gene is TRBJ1-2, the V gene TRBV19, with TRBD1 as a possible D gene (6 bases). CDR3 length: 15 residues. The germline V gene encodes CDR1 LNHDA and CDR2 SQIVND (reference sequence). V lost 1 base and J lost 3, with 12 bases in between. CDR3: CASSIVTGNDYGYTF. For the CDR3, the DNA is TGTGCCAGTAGTATAGTAACAGGGAACGACTATGGCTACACCTTC.

The V gene is TRBV12-5, the J gene TRBJ2-1, with 11 bases aligning to TRBD2. V was pared by 4 bases and J by 7 bases, with 9 bases of the junction left unmatched. This CDR3 is built from 16 residues. Germline lookup yields CDR1 LGHNT and CDR2 FRNRAP. The CDR3 bases are TGTGCTAGTGGTTCCACGTTTAGCGGGAGGGCGAATGAGCAGTTCTTC. Protein product: CASGSTFSGRANEQFF. Supplemented by reference TRBV12-5 and TRBJ2-1, the full variable domain reads DARVTQTPRHKVTEMGQEVTMRCQPILGHNTVFWYRQTMMQGLELLAYFRNRAPLDDSGMPKDRFSAEMPDATLATLKIQPSEPRDSAVYFCASGSTFSGRANEQFFGPGTRLTVL.

V gene TRBV11-3 combines with J gene TRBJ1-5, with 8 bases that match TRBD1. CDR1 is SGHNT and CDR2 is YENEEA in the germline V gene. The CDR3 has 16 amino acids. V lost 4 bases and J lost 0; bases outside the gene matches: 5. CDR3 region: CASSSRDRYSNQPQHF. CDR3 nucleotides: TGTGCCAGCAGCTCCAGGGACAGGTATAGCAATCAGCCCCAGCATTTT.

This sequence joins TRBV3-1 (or the pseudogene TRBV3-2) and TRBJ2-1, with D possibly matching TRBD1 (8 bases). The CDR3 loop spans 16 amino acids. V lost 1 base and J 6 bases, leaving 16 bases between the germline ends. Germline CDR1 and CDR2: LGHDT and YNNKEL (reference sequence). The CDR3 here is CASSQVNRGGPNEQFF. CDR3 sequence (DNA): TGTGCCAGCAGCCAAGTAAACAGGGGGGGACCCAATGAGCAGTTCTTC.

The V gene is TRBV5-4, the J gene TRBJ2-7; TRBD2 matches at 7 bases. The germline V gene encodes CDR1 SGHNT and CDR2 YYREEE (reference sequence). V lost 4 bases to trimming and J lost 0 bases; unmatched junction nucleotides: 7. The CDR3 runs to 15 residues. The CDR3 DNA follows: TGTGCCAGCAGCCCCACTAGCGAAAACTCCTACGAGCAGTACTTC. Translating it yields CASSPTSENSYEQYF.

V gene TRBV15 combines with J gene TRBJ2-3; 7 bases are shared with TRBD1. The germline CDR1 and CDR2 sequences are LNHNV and YYDKDF (reference sequence). The V gene end was trimmed by 0 bases and the J gene end by 3 bases; junction bases not matched to a gene: 9. CDR3 length equals 17 residues. The CDR3 sequence: CATSRERGLGGTDTQYF. CDR3 coding DNA: TGTGCCACCAGCAGAGAGAGGGGGCTAGGGGGAACAGATACGCAGTATTTT.

CDR3 region: CASSRTAAAGGTGANVLTF. CDR3 in DNA: TGTGCCAGCAGCAGAACTGCGGCGGCAGGGGGGACTGGGGCCAACGTCCTGACTTTC. V gene TRBV7-3 combines with J gene TRBJ2-6; tentatively, D is TRBD1 (7 bases). V was shortened by 5 bases and J by 2 bases, with 22 bases between the two germline ends. CDR1 is SGHTA and CDR2 is FQGTGA in the germline V gene. The CDR3 length is 19 residues.

This chain connects TRBV6-5 to TRBJ1-6, with D possibly matching TRBD1 (5 bases). CDR1 MNHEY and CDR2 SVGAGI come from the germline V gene. V lost 7 bases and J lost 8, with 12 bases in between. CDR3 size: 13 residues. The DNA for the CDR3 is TGTGCCAGCAATGGCAGGGCGGATTCACCCCTCCACTTT. Translated, it gives CASNGRADSPLHF.

The chain couples TRBV7-2 to TRBJ2-2, with D possibly being TRBD1 (5 bases). CDR1 is SGHTA and CDR2 is FQGNSA in the germline V gene. With 1 base removed from V and 2 bases from J, the gap between germline ends came to 8 bases. The CDR3 totals 15 residues. CDR3 bases: TGTGCCAGCAGCTTAGACAGGCTAAACACCGGGGAGCTGTTTTTT. Protein: CASSLDRLNTGELFF.

The gene calls are TRBV3-1 (or the pseudogene TRBV3-2) and TRBJ2-1; 12 bases align to TRBD2. Germline V gives CDR1 LGHDT, CDR2 YNNKEL (reference sequence). The CDR3 is 17 amino acids. V dropped 0 bases and J dropped 3; count of bases not matched to a gene: 3. The CDR3 DNA reads as TGTGCCAGCAGCCAAGAGACTAGCGGGGGAAACTACAATGAGCAGTTCTTC. It encodes CASSQETSGGNYNEQFF.

The chain recombines TRBV11-2 with TRBJ2-5, with 11 bases that match TRBD2. This CDR3 comprises 14 residues. Trimming removed 7 bases from V and 5 bases from J; junction bases left unmatched: 6. The germline gives CDR1 SGHAT, CDR2 FQNNGV. The chain's CDR3 is CASKGLAGFETQYF. As DNA, the CDR3 is TGTGCCAGCAAAGGACTAGCGGGTTTTGAGACCCAGTACTTC.

The rearrangement uses TRBV29-1 and TRBJ2-3, with D possibly being TRBD2 (7 bases). The CDR3 length is 13 residues. V was pared by 4 bases and J by 4 bases, with 12 bases between. Germline V CDR1 and CDR2: SQVTM, ANQGSEA. The CDR3: CSVAVGGPDTQYF. DNA for the CDR3: TGCAGCGTTGCCGTGGGGGGGCCAGATACGCAGTATTTT.

J is TRBJ1-5 and V is TRBV4-3, with D tentatively TRBD1 (5 bases). V dropped 0 bases and J dropped 5 bases, with 11 bases sitting between them. The CDR3 spans 15 residues. Germline V gives CDR1 LGHNA, CDR2 YSLEER. The CDR3 loop is CASSQDGQGHQPQHF. In DNA form, the CDR3 reads TGCGCCAGCAGCCAAGATGGACAAGGACATCAGCCCCAGCATTTT.

This clone has a single count. The genes are TRBV11-3 and TRBJ2-7; unclear D gene. CDR3 size: 13 residues. Trimming stripped 3 bases from V and 6 bases from J, with 12 bases between. CDR1 and CDR2 (germline): SGHNT, YENEEA. Here the CDR3 DNA reads TGTGCCAGCAGCTTCGCCCAGTTTGGCGAGCAGTACTTC. This sequence encodes CASSFAQFGEQYF.

Regarding this clone: Other DNA sequences in the sample encode the same CDR3. V and J are TRBV6-5 and TRBJ1-2; no firm D call. The CDR3 is 13 residues long. Trimming pared 6 bases from V and 2 bases from J, leaving 10 bases between. Germline lookup yields CDR1 MNHEY and CDR2 SVGAGI. The CDR3 is CASRPTGNYGYTF. CDR3 coding DNA: TGTGCCAGCAGACCGACGGGAAACTATGGCTACACCTTC.

This chain uses TRBV10-2 with TRBJ1-1; D unclear. V gave up 4 bases and J gave up 4 bases, with 10 bases separating them. Germline assignment: CDR1 WSHSY and CDR2 SAAADI. This CDR3 has 13 amino acids. The CDR3 sequence: CASSGREGTEAFF. Here the CDR3 DNA reads TGCGCCAGCAGTGGTCGAGAGGGCACTGAAGCTTTCTTT.

Details on this clone: The same CDR3 is also encoded by other DNA sequences in this sample. The chain links TRBV3-1 (or the pseudogene TRBV3-2) to TRBJ1-2; no reliable D call. V lost 1 base and J 8 bases, leaving 8 bases between the germline ends. The CDR3 is made up of 12 amino acids. The V gene's germline CDR1 is LGHDT and CDR2 YNNKEL (reference sequence). CDR3 protein: CASSQGTGGYTF. CDR3 sequence (DNA): TGTGCCAGCAGCCAAGGGACTGGAGGCTACACCTTC.

The chain joins TRBV6-1 to TRBJ1-5, with D perhaps TRBD1 (5 bases). V gave up 1 base and J gave up 1 base, with 5 bases separating them. The CDR3 is made up of 14 amino acids. Per germline, CDR1 MNHNS and CDR2 SASEGT. The CDR3 DNA reads as TGTGCCAGCAGTGAAGGGGGCAGCAATCAGCCCCAGCATTTT. Its protein product is CASSEGGSNQPQHF.

V and J are TRBV2 and TRBJ2-1; TRBD1 matches at 9 bases. The germline CDR1 and CDR2 sequences are SNHLY and FYNNEI. V was clipped by 4 bases and J by 6 bases; unmatched bases: 4. There are 14 residues in the CDR3. CDR3 DNA sequence: TGTGCCAGCAGTGTACAGGGGGCAGGCAATGAGCAGTTCTTC. The encoded protein is CASSVQGAGNEQFF.